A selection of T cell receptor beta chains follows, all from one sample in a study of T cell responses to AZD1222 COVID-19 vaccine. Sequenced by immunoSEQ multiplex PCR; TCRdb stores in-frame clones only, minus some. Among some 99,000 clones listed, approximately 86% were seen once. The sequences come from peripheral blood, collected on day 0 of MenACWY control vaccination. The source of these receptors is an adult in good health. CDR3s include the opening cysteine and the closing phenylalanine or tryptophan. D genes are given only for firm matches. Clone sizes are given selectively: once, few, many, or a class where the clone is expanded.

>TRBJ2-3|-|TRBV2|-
CASSVGTDTQYF
TGTGCCAGCAGTGTTGGCACAGATACGCAGTATTTT
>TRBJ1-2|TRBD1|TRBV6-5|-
CASSPGTGGYGYTF
TGTGCCAGCAGTCCCGGGACAGGGGGCTATGGCTACACCTTC
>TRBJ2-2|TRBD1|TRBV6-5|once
CASRQGASTGELFF
TGTGCCAGCAGACAGGGGGCGAGTACCGGGGAGCTGTTTTTT
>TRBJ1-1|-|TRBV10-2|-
CASSRNTEAFF
TGCGCCAGCAGTAGAAACACTGAAGCTTTCTTT
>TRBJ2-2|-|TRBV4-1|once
CASSQAGPEYTGELFF
TGCGCCAGCAGCCAAGCGGGACCCGAGTACACCGGGGAGCTGTTTTTT
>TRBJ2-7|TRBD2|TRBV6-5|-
CASGLAGEYEQYF
TGTGCATCCGGACTAGCGGGAGAGTACGAGCAGTACTTC
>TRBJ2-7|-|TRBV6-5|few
CASSYRTESYEQYF
TGTGCCAGCAGTTACCGAACAGAGTCCTACGAGCAGTACTTC
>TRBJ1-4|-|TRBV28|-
CASRPPNSNEKLFF
TGTGCCAGCAGACCACCTAACTCTAATGAAAAACTGTTTTTT
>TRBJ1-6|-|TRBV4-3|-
CASSRQERESPLHF
TGCGCCAGCAGTCGACAGGAGCGGGAGTCACCCCTCCACTTT
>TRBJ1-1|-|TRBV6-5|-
CASRMQEGRGAFF
TGTGCCAGCAGGATGCAGGAGGGTCGGGGAGCTTTCTTT
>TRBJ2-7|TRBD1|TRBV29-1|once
CSVERGTGGYEQYF
TGCAGCGTTGAACGCGGGACAGGAGGGTACGAGCAGTACTTC
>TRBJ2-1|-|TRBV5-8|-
CASSAGQWSDNEQFF
TGTGCCAGCAGCGCCGGACAGTGGTCGGACAATGAGCAGTTCTTC
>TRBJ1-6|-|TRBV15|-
CATSRDPEGSPLHF
TGTGCCACCAGCAGAGATCCGGAGGGTTCACCCCTCCACTTT
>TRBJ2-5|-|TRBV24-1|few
CATSHDHQETQYF
TGTGCCACCAGTCACGACCACCAAGAGACCCAGTACTTC
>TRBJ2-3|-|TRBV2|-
CASSMRLGTDTQYF
TGTGCCAGCAGCATGCGACTCGGCACAGATACGCAGTATTTT
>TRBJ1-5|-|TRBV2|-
CASRVDSYSNQPQHF
TGTGCCAGCAGGGTGGACAGCTATAGCAATCAGCCCCAGCATTTT
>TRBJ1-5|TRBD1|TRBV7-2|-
CASSSTGNQPQHF
TGTGCCAGCAGCTCGACAGGGAATCAGCCCCAGCATTTT
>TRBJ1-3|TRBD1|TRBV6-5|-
CASSYYRGLGNTIYF
TGTGCCAGCAGTTACTACAGGGGGCTAGGAAACACCATATATTTT
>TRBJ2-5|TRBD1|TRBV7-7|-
CASSPGTGAETQYF
TGTGCTAGCAGCCCCGGGACAGGGGCAGAGACCCAGTACTTC
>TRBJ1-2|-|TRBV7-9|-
CASSPRVDSIYGYTF
TGTGCCAGCAGCCCACGTGTAGACAGCATCTATGGCTACACCTTC
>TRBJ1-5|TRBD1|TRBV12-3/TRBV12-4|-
CASNNQGGVQHF
TGTGCCAGCAACAATCAGGGGGGAGTCCAGCATTTT
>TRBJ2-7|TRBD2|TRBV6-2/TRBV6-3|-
CASSYGTSGYEQYF
TGTGCCAGCAGTTACGGGACTAGCGGCTACGAGCAGTACTTC
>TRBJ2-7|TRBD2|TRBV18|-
CASSPGAAGERGEQYF
TGTGCCAGCTCACCAGGGGCTGCGGGAGAAAGAGGCGAGCAGTACTTC
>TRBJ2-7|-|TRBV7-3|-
CASSLEGTGYEQYF
TGTGCCAGCAGCTTAGAAGGCACGGGATACGAGCAGTACTTC
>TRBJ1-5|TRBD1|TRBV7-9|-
CASREGTGNHQPQHF
TGTGCCAGCAGAGAAGGGACAGGGAATCATCAGCCCCAGCATTTT
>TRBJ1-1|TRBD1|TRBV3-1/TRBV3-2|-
CASSPRRQGSRAFF
TGTGCCAGCAGCCCTCGTAGACAGGGTTCTCGAGCTTTCTTT
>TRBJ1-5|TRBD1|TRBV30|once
CAWRQGVGPQHF
TGTGCCTGGAGGCAGGGGGTCGGGCCCCAGCATTTT
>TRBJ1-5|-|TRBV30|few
CAWTFRGNQPQHF
TGTGCCTGGACGTTTAGGGGCAATCAGCCCCAGCATTTT
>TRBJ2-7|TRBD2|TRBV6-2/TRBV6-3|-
CASSFFHSGSTLYEQYF
TGTGCCAGCAGTTTCTTTCATAGCGGGAGCACGCTCTACGAGCAGTACTTC
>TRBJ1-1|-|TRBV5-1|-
CASSLNARDNAEAFF
TGCGCCAGCAGCTTGAACGCACGGGATAACGCTGAAGCTTTCTTT
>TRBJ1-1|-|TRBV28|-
CASSKGGMNTEAFF
TGTGCCAGCAGTAAAGGGGGGATGAACACTGAAGCTTTCTTT
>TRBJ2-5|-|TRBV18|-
CASSLPARRETQYF
TGTGCCAGCTCACTTCCCGCCCGGCGGGAGACCCAGTACTTC
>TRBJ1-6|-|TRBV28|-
CASRSDGDSPLHF
TGTGCCAGCAGGAGCGACGGGGATTCACCCCTCCACTTT
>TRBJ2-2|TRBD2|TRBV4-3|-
CASSQGTSDTGELFF
TGCGCCAGCAGCCAAGGGACTAGTGACACCGGGGAGCTGTTTTTT
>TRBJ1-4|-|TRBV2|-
CASSGQGEKLFF
TGTGCCAGCAGTGGGCAGGGGGAAAAACTGTTTTTT
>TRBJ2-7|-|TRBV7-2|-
CASSLRRSSYEQYF
TGTGCCAGCAGCTTAAGACGCAGCTCCTACGAGCAGTACTTC
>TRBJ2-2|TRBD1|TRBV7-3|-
CASSPGQVSGELFF
TGTGCCAGCAGCCCGGGACAGGTGTCCGGGGAGCTGTTTTTT
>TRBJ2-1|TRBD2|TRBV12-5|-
CASGSRWGTSGGTEQFF
TGTGCTAGTGGTTCACGGTGGGGGACTAGCGGGGGAACTGAGCAGTTCTTC
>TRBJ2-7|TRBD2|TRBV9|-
CASSVAAGGYEQYF
TGTGCCAGCAGCGTAGCGGCGGGAGGCTACGAGCAGTACTTC
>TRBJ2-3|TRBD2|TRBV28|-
CASSLPLAGGLDTQYF
TGTGCCAGCAGTTTACCCCTAGCGGGAGGGTTAGATACGCAGTATTTT
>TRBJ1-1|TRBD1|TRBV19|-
CASNPGQGASEAFF
TGTGCCAGTAACCCGGGACAGGGGGCTTCTGAAGCTTTCTTT
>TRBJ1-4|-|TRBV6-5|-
CASSYEWAGGDEKLFF
TGTGCCAGCAGTTACGAATGGGCGGGGGGGGATGAAAAACTGTTTTTT
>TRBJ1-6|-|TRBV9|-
CASSVGSSYNSPLHF
TGTGCCAGCAGCGTAGGGAGCTCCTATAATTCACCCCTCCACTTT
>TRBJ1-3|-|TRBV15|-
CATSRDLGFSGNTIYF
TGTGCCACCAGCAGAGATTTGGGTTTCTCTGGAAACACCATATATTTT
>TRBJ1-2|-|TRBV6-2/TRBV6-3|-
CASSTPTGANYGYTF
TGTGCCAGCAGTACTCCGACAGGAGCTAACTATGGCTACACCTTC
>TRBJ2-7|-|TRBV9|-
CASSVGSAGANYEQYF
TGTGCCAGCAGCGTAGGCTCGGCGGGGGCCAATTACGAGCAGTACTTC
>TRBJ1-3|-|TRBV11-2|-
CASSFEAGGNTIYF
TGTGCCAGCAGCTTTGAAGCCGGAGGTAACACCATATATTTT
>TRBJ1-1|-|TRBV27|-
CASSLGRGSTEAFF
TGTGCCAGCAGTTTGGGAAGGGGATCTACTGAAGCTTTCTTT
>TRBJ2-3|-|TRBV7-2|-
CASSLDRNSDTQYF
TGTGCCAGCAGCTTAGATCGGAATAGCGATACGCAGTATTTT
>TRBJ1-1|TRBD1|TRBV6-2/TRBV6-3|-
CASSDRGEAFF
TGTGCCAGCAGCGACAGGGGTGAAGCTTTCTTT
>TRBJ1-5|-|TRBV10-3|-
CAISESILSVVTAPQGGQPQHF
TGTGCCATCAGTGAGTCGATACTTTCTGTTGTGACGGCCCCCCAAGGAGGTCAGCCCCAGCATTTT
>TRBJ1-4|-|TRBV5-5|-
CASSFRQWNATNEKLFF
TGTGCCAGCAGCTTTAGACAGTGGAACGCAACTAATGAAAAACTGTTTTTT
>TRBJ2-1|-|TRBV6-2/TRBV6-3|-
CASSTGSSYNEQFF
TGTGCCAGCAGTACCGGAAGCTCCTACAATGAGCAGTTCTTC
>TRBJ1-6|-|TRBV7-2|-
CASSPAPFYGPLHF
TGTGCCAGCAGCCCAGCACCGTTTTATGGACCCCTCCACTTT
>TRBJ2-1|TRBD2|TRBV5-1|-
CASTLFSSGIPNEQFF
TGCGCCAGCACCCTTTTCTCTAGCGGCATCCCCAATGAGCAGTTCTTC